This T cell receptor beta chain derives from a study of CD8 T cells in ankylosing spondylitis. This clonotype was observed at least ten times. What it binds is unknown. V shed 1 base, J shed 6 bases, and the junction held 9 bases outside the gene matches. Germline V CDR1 and CDR2: MGHRA, YSYEKL. The CDR3 runs to 17 residues. Quantitative 5'-RACE was performed with molecular barcodes, and it yielded the TCR beta libraries. Via MiXCR, TCRdb re-called the 5' RACE reads, giving one row per CDR3 protein. The top ten hold approximately 5% of the sample, which has 50,000 to 70,000 distinct CDR3 sequences, 6.2% seen once. Study-level results: Seemingly distinctive of ankylosing spondylitis blood was a TCR beta motif formed by eight highly homologous variants. A subset of motif variants has previously been described in the synovial fluid and blood of reactive arthritis.

The sequence came from a male donor with ankylosing spondylitis. Material for sequencing was synovial fluid, either unsorted or a sorted T cell fraction (not recorded which). The V and J genes are TRBV4-1 and TRBJ2-2; TRBD2 matches at 9 bases. This CDR3 is CASSQGIQREAPGELFF. The CDR3 DNA reads TGCGCCAGCAGCCAAGGTATCCAGCGGGAGGCCCCCGGGGAGCTGTTTTTT.